The rows below give T cell receptor beta chains drawn from one sample of a study of beta chain features in type 1 diabetes. Some clones are missing from TCRdb's copy, which holds only in-frame ones; the method was immunoSEQ multiplex PCR. Of roughly 230,000 clones listed, about 10% are singletons. Sequenced sample: naive CD4+ T cells from blood. Receptors originate from a woman aged 18-35 years in good health. CDR3s include the opening cysteine and the closing phenylalanine or tryptophan. Each record gives: V gene, J gene, clone size, D gene, CDR3 protein, CDR3 DNA. A D gene is named only where the DNA matches it firmly. Where a row states a size, it is once, few, many or the class of an expanded clone; other rows omit it.

v_call: TRBV30; j_call: TRBJ2-2; clone_size: .; d_call: .; cdr3_aa: CAWTSSRDEPTGELFF; cdr3_nt: TGTGCCTGGACGTCGTCGCGGGACGAACCCACCGGGGAGCTGTTTTTT
v_call: TRBV6-1; j_call: TRBJ1-2; clone_size: .; d_call: .; cdr3_aa: CASTRTDREGYTF; cdr3_nt: TGTGCCAGCACCCGGACTGACCGGGAGGGCTACACCTTC
v_call: TRBV30; j_call: TRBJ2-7; clone_size: few; d_call: TRBD1; cdr3_aa: CAWSDRGPGEQYF; cdr3_nt: TGTGCCTGGAGTGACAGGGGGCCTGGCGAGCAGTACTTC
v_call: TRBV5-6; j_call: TRBJ1-1; clone_size: .; d_call: TRBD1; cdr3_aa: CASRKTGTEAFF; cdr3_nt: TGTGCCAGCAGAAAGACAGGGACTGAAGCTTTCTTT
v_call: TRBV7-2; j_call: TRBJ1-2; clone_size: few; d_call: TRBD1; cdr3_aa: CASSSDRQGHYGYTF; cdr3_nt: TGTGCCAGCAGCTCAGACCGACAGGGACACTATGGCTACACCTTC
v_call: TRBV5-4; j_call: TRBJ2-5; clone_size: few; d_call: TRBD1; cdr3_aa: CASSSRNRGRETQYF; cdr3_nt: TGTGCCAGCAGCTCGCGAAACAGGGGTCGGGAGACCCAGTACTTC
v_call: TRBV12-5; j_call: TRBJ1-5; clone_size: .; d_call: .; cdr3_aa: CASGLGGGLGNQPQHF; cdr3_nt: TGTGCTAGTGGTTTGGGCGGGGGGCTGGGCAATCAGCCCCAGCATTTT
v_call: TRBV4-1; j_call: TRBJ2-3; clone_size: few; d_call: TRBD2; cdr3_aa: CASSYPGLAEGTDTQYF; cdr3_nt: TGCGCCAGCAGCTACCCGGGGCTAGCGGAGGGAACAGATACGCAGTATTTT
v_call: TRBV6-5; j_call: TRBJ2-7; clone_size: many; d_call: .; cdr3_aa: CASSRRGEQYF; cdr3_nt: TGTGCCAGCAGCCGACGAGGGGAGCAGTACTTC
v_call: TRBV6-5; j_call: TRBJ1-1; clone_size: few; d_call: .; cdr3_aa: CASTKQGFNTEAFF; cdr3_nt: TGTGCCAGCACGAAACAGGGTTTCAACACTGAAGCTTTCTTT
v_call: TRBV18; j_call: TRBJ2-1; clone_size: .; d_call: .; cdr3_aa: CASSPGSAGLGLEQFF; cdr3_nt: TGTGCCAGCTCACCAGGGTCGGCAGGGTTAGGTCTGGAGCAGTTCTTC